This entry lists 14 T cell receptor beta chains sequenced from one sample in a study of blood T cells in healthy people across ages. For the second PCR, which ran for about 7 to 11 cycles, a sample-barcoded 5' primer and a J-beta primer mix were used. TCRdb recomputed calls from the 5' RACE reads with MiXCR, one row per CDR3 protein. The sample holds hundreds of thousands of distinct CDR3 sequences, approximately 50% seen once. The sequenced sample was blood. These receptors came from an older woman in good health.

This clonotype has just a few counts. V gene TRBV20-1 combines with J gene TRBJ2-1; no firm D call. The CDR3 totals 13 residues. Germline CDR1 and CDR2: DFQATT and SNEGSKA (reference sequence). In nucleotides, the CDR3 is TGCAGCCCGGATTCCGGAGTGTACAATGAGCAGTTCTTC. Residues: CSPDSGVYNEQFF.

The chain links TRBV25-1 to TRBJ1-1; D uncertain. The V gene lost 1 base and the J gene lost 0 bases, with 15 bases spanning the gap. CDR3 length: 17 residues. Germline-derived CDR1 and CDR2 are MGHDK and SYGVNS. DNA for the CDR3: TGTGCCAGCAGTGAATTTAGGGCAGACCGTATGAACACTGAAGCTTTCTTT. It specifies CASSEFRADRMNTEAFF.

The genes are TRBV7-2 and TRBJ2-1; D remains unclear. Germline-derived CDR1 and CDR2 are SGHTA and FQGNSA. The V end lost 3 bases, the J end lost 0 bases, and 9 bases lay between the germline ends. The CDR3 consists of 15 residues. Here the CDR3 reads CASSFTIGSYNEQFF. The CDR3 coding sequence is TGTGCCAGCAGCTTTACCATAGGCTCCTACAATGAGCAGTTCTTC.

The DNA for the CDR3 is TGTGCCAGCAGTCCCCTAGCGGGAGGGATGTACGAGCAGTACTTC. This codes for CASSPLAGGMYEQYF. The chain joins TRBV28 to TRBJ2-7, with 12 bases matching TRBD2. The V gene end was trimmed by 5 bases and the J gene end by 4 bases; junction bases not matched to a gene: 6. The CDR3 is 15 residues long. Germline CDR1 MDHEN, CDR2 SYDVKM.

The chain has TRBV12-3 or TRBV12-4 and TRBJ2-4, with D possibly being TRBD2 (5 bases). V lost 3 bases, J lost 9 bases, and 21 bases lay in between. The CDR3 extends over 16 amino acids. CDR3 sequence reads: CASSFSSGLGEGIQYF. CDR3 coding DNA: TGTGCCAGCAGTTTTTCCTCTGGACTGGGAGAAGGCATTCAGTACTTC.

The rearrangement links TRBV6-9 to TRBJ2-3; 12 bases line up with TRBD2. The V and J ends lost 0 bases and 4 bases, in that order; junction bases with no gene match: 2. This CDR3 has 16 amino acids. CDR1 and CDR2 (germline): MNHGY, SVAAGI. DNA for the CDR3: TGTGCCAGCAGTTATTCGTCTAGCGGGGGGGCAGATACGCAGTATTTT. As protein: CASSYSSSGGADTQYF.

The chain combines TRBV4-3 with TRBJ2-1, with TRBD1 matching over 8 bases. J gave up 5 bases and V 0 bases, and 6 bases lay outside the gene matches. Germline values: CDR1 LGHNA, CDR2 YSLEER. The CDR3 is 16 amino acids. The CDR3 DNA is TGCGCCAGCAGCCAAGACCGGGACAGGATTAACAATGAGCAGTTCTTC. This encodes CASSQDRDRINNEQFF.

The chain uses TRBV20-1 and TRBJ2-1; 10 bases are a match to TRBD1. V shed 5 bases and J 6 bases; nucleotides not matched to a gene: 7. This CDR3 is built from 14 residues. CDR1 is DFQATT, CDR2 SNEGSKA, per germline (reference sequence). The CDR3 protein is CSAGKTGGFNEQFF. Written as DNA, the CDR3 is TGCAGTGCTGGGAAGACAGGGGGCTTCAATGAGCAGTTCTTC.

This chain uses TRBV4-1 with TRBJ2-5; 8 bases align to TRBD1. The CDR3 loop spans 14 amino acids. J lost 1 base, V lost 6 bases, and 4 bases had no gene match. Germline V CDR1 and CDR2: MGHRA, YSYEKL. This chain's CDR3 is CASSDGQGQETQYF. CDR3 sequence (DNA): TGCGCCAGCAGTGACGGACAGGGCCAAGAGACCCAGTACTTC.

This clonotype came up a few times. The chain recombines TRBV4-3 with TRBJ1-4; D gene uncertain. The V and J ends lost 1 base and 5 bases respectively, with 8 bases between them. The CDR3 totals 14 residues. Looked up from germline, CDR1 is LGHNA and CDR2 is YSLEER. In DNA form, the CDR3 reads TGCGCCAGCAGCCAAGGACGGCCAAATGAAAAACTGTTTTTT. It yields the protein CASSQGRPNEKLFF.

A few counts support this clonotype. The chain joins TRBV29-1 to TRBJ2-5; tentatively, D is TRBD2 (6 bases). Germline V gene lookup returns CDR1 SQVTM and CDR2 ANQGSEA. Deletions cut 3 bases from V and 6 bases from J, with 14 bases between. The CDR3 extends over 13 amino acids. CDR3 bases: TGCAGCGTTGATAGTCGGCGGGAACAGACCCAGTACTTC. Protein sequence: CSVDSRREQTQYF.

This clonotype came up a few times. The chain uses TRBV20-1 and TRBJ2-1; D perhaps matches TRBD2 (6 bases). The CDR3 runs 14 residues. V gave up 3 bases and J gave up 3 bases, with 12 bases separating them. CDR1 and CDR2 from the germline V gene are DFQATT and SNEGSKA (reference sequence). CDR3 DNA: TGCAGTGCTAGGGGGAGGAGGTTCTACAATGAGCAGTTCTTC. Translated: CSARGRRFYNEQFF.

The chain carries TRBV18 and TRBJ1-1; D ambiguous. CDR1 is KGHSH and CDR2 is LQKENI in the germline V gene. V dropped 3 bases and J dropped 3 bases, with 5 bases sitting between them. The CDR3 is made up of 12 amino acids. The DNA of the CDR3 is TGTGCCAGCTCACCCGAGCACACTGAAGCTTTCTTT. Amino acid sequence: CASSPEHTEAFF. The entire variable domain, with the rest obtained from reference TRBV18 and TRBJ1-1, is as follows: NAGVMQNPRHLVRRRGQEARLRCSPMKGHSHVYWYRQLPEEGLKFMVYLQKENIIDESGMPKERFSAEFPKEGPSILRIQQVVRGDSAAYFCASSPEHTEAFFGQGTRLTVV.

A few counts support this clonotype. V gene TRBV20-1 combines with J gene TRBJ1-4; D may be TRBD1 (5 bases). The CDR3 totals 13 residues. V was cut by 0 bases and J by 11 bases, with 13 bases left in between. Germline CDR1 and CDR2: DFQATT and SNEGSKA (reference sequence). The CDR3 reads CSAREETGEKLFF. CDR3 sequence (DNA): TGCAGTGCTAGAGAGGAGACGGGGGAGAAACTGTTTTTT.